This passage covers 10 T cell receptor beta chains from one sample sequenced in a study of identical twins. TCRdb called the 5' RACE reads again in MiXCR, with one record for every CDR3 protein. The sample includes about 900,000 distinct CDR3 sequences, over 9% of them seen just once. This sample was shared with a second study, whose subject was yellow fever vaccine responses in identical twins.

Sequencing was done on a sample of PBMCs. These receptor sequences come from a woman in her late teens or twenties in good health.

The sample holds a few counts of this clonotype. This chain joins TRBV20-1 and TRBJ1-2, with unresolved D. Trimming shortened V by 2 bases and J by 0 bases, and 4 bases separated the two germline ends. Germline V gene data show CDR1 as DFQATT and CDR2 as SNEGSKA (reference sequence). This CDR3 contains 12 residues. The chain's CDR3 is CSARHPNYGYTF. CDR3 DNA: TGCAGTGCTAGACACCCTAACTATGGCTACACCTTC.

This clonotype was seen more than once but under ten times. This chain uses TRBV28 with TRBJ1-1; D perhaps matches TRBD1 (6 bases). V dropped 6 bases and J dropped 1 base, with 12 bases sitting between them. Germline CDR1 is MDHEN and CDR2 is SYDVKM. This CDR3 comprises 14 residues. DNA of the CDR3: TGTGCCAGCAGAGGGGGACGGGAGAACACTGAAGCTTTCTTT. Amino acids: CASRGGRENTEAFF.

This clonotype has just one count. The CDR3 loop is CASSITGSSEAFF. As DNA, the CDR3 is TGTGCCAGCTCAATTACAGGGAGTTCTGAAGCTTTCTTT. The rearrangement links TRBV18 to TRBJ1-1; D may be TRBD1 (6 bases). Trimming pared 5 bases from V and 6 bases from J, leaving 13 bases between. CDR1 and CDR2 from the germline V gene are KGHSH and LQKENI. CDR3 size: 13 residues. The full variable domain, rest sourced from reference TRBV18 and TRBJ1-1, is NAGVMQNPRHLVRRRGQEARLRCSPMKGHSHVYWYRQLPEEGLKFMVYLQKENIIDESGMPKERFSAEFPKEGPSILRIQQVVRGDSAAYFCASSITGSSEAFFGQGTRLTVV.

In this sample, this clonotype turned up a few times. The V call is TRBV5-1, the J call TRBJ1-1; D is possibly TRBD1 (5 bases). V lost 4 bases to trimming and J lost 8 bases, with 18 bases between them. Germline lookup yields CDR1 SGHRS and CDR2 YFSETQ. CDR3 length: 14 residues. The CDR3 reads CASSDPDGTYEAFF. The CDR3 bases are TGCGCCAGCAGCGATCCCGACGGGACGTACGAAGCTTTCTTT.

This clonotype was observed many times. The gene calls are TRBV10-1 and TRBJ2-4; TRBD1 matches 8 bases. The CDR3 consists of 15 residues. V was pared by 4 bases and J by 1 base, with 3 bases of the junction left unmatched. In germline, CDR1 is WNHNN, CDR2 SYGVQD (reference sequence). The CDR3 DNA sequence: TGCGCCAGCAGTGCCCAGGGGGCGGCCAAAAACATTCAGTACTTC. This encodes CASSAQGAAKNIQYF.

This clonotype was counted only a few times. This chain joins TRBV18 and TRBJ1-1; weak D call: TRBD1 (5 bases). The CDR3 consists of 14 residues. The germline gives CDR1 KGHSH, CDR2 LQKENI. V dropped 2 bases and J dropped 7 bases, with 14 bases sitting between them. CDR3 bases: TGTGCCAGCTCACCAACCCCGGGAGACAGTGAAGCTTTCTTT. Translated, it gives CASSPTPGDSEAFF.

The chain employs TRBV29-1 and TRBJ2-5; 9 positions agree with TRBD1. The junction had 8 bases not matched to a gene; V was cut back by 7 bases and J by 5 bases. From germline, CDR1 is SQVTM and CDR2 ANQGSEA. The CDR3 runs to 13 residues. CDR3 sequence reads: CSADGTGSETQYF. For the CDR3, the DNA is TGCAGCGCCGACGGGACAGGGAGTGAGACCCAGTACTTC.

This clonotype was counted between two and nine times. The V gene is TRBV20-1, the J gene TRBJ2-7; TRBD1 agrees at 7 bases. The CDR3 spans 13 residues. V dropped 6 bases and J dropped 1; count of bases not matched to a gene: 6. Per germline, CDR1 DFQATT and CDR2 SNEGSKA (reference sequence). CDR3 bases: TGCAGTGCAAGGGGACAGTTTTCCTACGAGCAGTACTTC. Translation gives CSARGQFSYEQYF.

In this sample, this clonotype turned up many times. The chain combines TRBV15 with TRBJ1-1; D not certain. The CDR3 has 14 amino acids. With 0 bases removed from V and 0 bases from J, the gap between germline ends came to 5 bases. Per germline, CDR1 LNHNV and CDR2 YYDKDF (reference sequence). The CDR3 reads CATSRDLVNTEAFF. The CDR3 DNA is TGTGCCACCAGCAGAGATTTAGTGAACACTGAAGCTTTCTTT.

This chain uses TRBV4-1 with TRBJ2-7; D not certain. V lost 0 bases and J 2 bases, leaving 11 bases between the germline ends. The CDR3 is 15 amino acids. Germline CDR1 MGHRA, CDR2 YSYEKL. The CDR3 sequence: CASSQDIAATYEQYF. The CDR3 coding sequence is TGCGCCAGCAGCCAAGATATCGCGGCTACCTACGAGCAGTACTTC.